A selection of T cell receptor beta chains follows, all from one sample in a study of blood T cell repertoires in COVID-19. TCRdb keeps only in-frame clones here, not all; method: immunoSEQ multiplex PCR. The sample yields approximately 23,000 clones, about nine tenths seen once. Sequenced input: peripheral blood. These receptors were taken from a man aged 65 to 85 with acute or convalescent COVID-19. The CDR3 runs from the conserved cysteine through the conserved F or W. The order of the fields is V gene, J gene, D gene, clone size, CDR3 DNA, CDR3 protein. The D gene is left open where the match is weak. Clone size is stated in some rows and not others, as once, few, many or a class when expanded.

v_gene: TRBV10-1
j_gene: TRBJ2-3
d_gene: TRBD2
abundance: -
CDR3nt: TGCGCCAGCAGTCCAGGGGGCCCTGGACTAGCGGGGAGCACAGATACGCAGTATTTT
CDR3aa: CASSPGGPGLAGSTDTQYF

v_gene: TRBV5-1
j_gene: TRBJ2-2
d_gene: TRBD2
abundance: -
CDR3nt: TGCGCCAGCAGCTCTGCGGGAGGAGGCACCGGGGAGCTGTTTTTT
CDR3aa: CASSSAGGGTGELFF

v_gene: TRBV4-3
j_gene: TRBJ2-1
d_gene: -
abundance: -
CDR3nt: TGCGCCAGCAGCCAAGGGGGCCGCGGCAGCCTATCCTACAATGAGCAGTTCTTC
CDR3aa: CASSQGGRGSLSYNEQFF

v_gene: TRBV6-4
j_gene: TRBJ2-3
d_gene: -
abundance: once
CDR3nt: TGTGCCAGCAGTCCGAATGGCGGAGCACTGGATACGCAGTATTTT
CDR3aa: CASSPNGGALDTQYF

v_gene: TRBV7-2
j_gene: TRBJ2-1
d_gene: TRBD2
abundance: -
CDR3nt: TGTGCCAGCAGCTTAGGCGGGGGGGCCTACAATGAGCAGTTCTTC
CDR3aa: CASSLGGGAYNEQFF

v_gene: TRBV7-2
j_gene: TRBJ2-7
d_gene: TRBD2
abundance: -
CDR3nt: TGTGCCAGCAGCTTAGACGGACTAGCGAATAACGAGCAGTACTTC
CDR3aa: CASSLDGLANNEQYF

v_gene: TRBV11-2
j_gene: TRBJ2-3
d_gene: TRBD2
abundance: -
CDR3nt: TGTGCCAGCAGCGCCCCCCCGGGACTAGCCACGCAGTATTTT
CDR3aa: CASSAPPGLATQYF

v_gene: TRBV2
j_gene: TRBJ2-2
d_gene: -
abundance: -
CDR3nt: TGTGCCAGCATGGAGGAGAAAAGGACCGGGGAGCTGTTTTTT
CDR3aa: CASMEEKRTGELFF

v_gene: TRBV28
j_gene: TRBJ1-5
d_gene: -
abundance: -
CDR3nt: TGTGCCAGCAGTTCCAAGCTGGTGGGCAATCAGCCCCAGCATTTT
CDR3aa: CASSSKLVGNQPQHF

v_gene: TRBV2
j_gene: TRBJ1-1
d_gene: -
abundance: few
CDR3nt: TGTGCCGGCCAGCGAGACAGAACTGAAGCTTTCTTT
CDR3aa: CAGQRDRTEAFF

v_gene: TRBV30
j_gene: TRBJ1-5
d_gene: -
abundance: -
CDR3nt: TGTGCCTGGAGTGTAGGAGGGCAGGGATGGAAGCCCCAGCATTTT
CDR3aa: CAWSVGGQGWKPQHF

v_gene: TRBV28
j_gene: TRBJ2-7
d_gene: TRBD2
abundance: -
CDR3nt: TGTGCCAGCAGTTCAGGGACTAGCGGGGGGTGGTACTTC
CDR3aa: CASSSGTSGGWYF

v_gene: TRBV2
j_gene: TRBJ2-1
d_gene: -
abundance: once
CDR3nt: TGTGCCAGCAGTGAGGGCCGCACCGAGCAGTTCTTC
CDR3aa: CASSEGRTEQFF

v_gene: TRBV28
j_gene: TRBJ2-7
d_gene: -
abundance: -
CDR3nt: TGTGCCAGCAGTTTAGGGGCCATCCTAAGAGACCACGAGCAGTACTTC
CDR3aa: CASSLGAILRDHEQYF

v_gene: TRBV4-1
j_gene: TRBJ1-6
d_gene: TRBD1
abundance: once
CDR3nt: TGCGCCAGCAGCCAAACGCCGGGACAGGGCTTCGATAATTCACCCCTCCACTTT
CDR3aa: CASSQTPGQGFDNSPLHF

v_gene: TRBV6-5
j_gene: TRBJ2-7
d_gene: -
abundance: once
CDR3nt: TGTGCCAGCAGTTACGGTCTGGGGGCCAGCTACGAGCAGTACTTC
CDR3aa: CASSYGLGASYEQYF

v_gene: TRBV6-5
j_gene: TRBJ2-2
d_gene: -
abundance: -
CDR3nt: TGTGCCAGCAGTTATATGAGCGGGGAGCTGTTTTTT
CDR3aa: CASSYMSGELFF

v_gene: TRBV2
j_gene: TRBJ2-1
d_gene: TRBD1
abundance: -
CDR3nt: TGTGCCAGCAGTGAGATTCAGGGGGCCGCATACAATGAGCAGTTCTTC
CDR3aa: CASSEIQGAAYNEQFF

v_gene: TRBV5-1
j_gene: TRBJ2-7
d_gene: TRBD2
abundance: -
CDR3nt: TGCGCCAGCAGCTCCAGCGGGAGGGCCGAAAACGAGCAGTACTTC
CDR3aa: CASSSSGRAENEQYF

v_gene: TRBV7-2
j_gene: TRBJ1-1
d_gene: -
abundance: -
CDR3nt: TGTGCCAGCAGCTTAGCAGGGGTGAACACTGAAGCTTTCTTT
CDR3aa: CASSLAGVNTEAFF

v_gene: TRBV2
j_gene: TRBJ2-5
d_gene: TRBD1
abundance: -
CDR3nt: TGTGCCAGCAGGAGGGACAGGGGAGGAGAGACCCAGTACTTC
CDR3aa: CASRRDRGGETQYF

v_gene: TRBV18
j_gene: TRBJ1-1
d_gene: TRBD1
abundance: -
CDR3nt: TGTGCCAGCTCACCACGACAGGGGGATGAGGCTTTCTTT
CDR3aa: CASSPRQGDEAFF

v_gene: TRBV19
j_gene: TRBJ2-3
d_gene: TRBD2
abundance: few
CDR3nt: TGTGCCACTTCAAACCTAGCGGGGGGAAGCACAGATACGCAGTATTTT
CDR3aa: CATSNLAGGSTDTQYF

v_gene: TRBV10-3
j_gene: TRBJ2-1
d_gene: TRBD2
abundance: -
CDR3nt: TGTGCCATCAGTGAAGAACCGGGACTAGCGCAGTTCTTC
CDR3aa: CAISEEPGLAQFF

v_gene: TRBV30
j_gene: TRBJ1-6
d_gene: TRBD1
abundance: -
CDR3nt: TGTGCCTGGAGTGGGGACAGCCCCTATAATTCACCCCTCCACTTT
CDR3aa: CAWSGDSPYNSPLHF

v_gene: TRBV11-2
j_gene: TRBJ1-3
d_gene: TRBD1
abundance: -
CDR3nt: TGTGCCAGCAGCTTGGTTCTCACAGGGGGCGCAAACACCATATATTTT
CDR3aa: CASSLVLTGGANTIYF

v_gene: TRBV5-8
j_gene: TRBJ1-3
d_gene: -
abundance: -
CDR3nt: TGTGCCAGCAGAAGGTGGGGGGCTGGAAACACCATATATTTT
CDR3aa: CASRRWGAGNTIYF

v_gene: TRBV29-1
j_gene: TRBJ1-1
d_gene: -
abundance: -
CDR3nt: TGCAGCGTCGTAGTCTCGGGGGCTTTCTTT
CDR3aa: CSVVVSGAFF

v_gene: TRBV25-1
j_gene: TRBJ2-7
d_gene: -
abundance: -
CDR3nt: TGTGCCAGCAGTCGGTCCTACGAGCAGTACTTC
CDR3aa: CASSRSYEQYF

v_gene: TRBV10-3
j_gene: TRBJ2-7
d_gene: -
abundance: -
CDR3nt: TGTGCCATCAGTGAGGGGGGCGACCTCTACGAGCAGTACTTC
CDR3aa: CAISEGGDLYEQYF

v_gene: TRBV2
j_gene: TRBJ1-1
d_gene: TRBD1
abundance: -
CDR3nt: TGTGCCAGCAACAGACGGGGGTCGGGCCAGACTACAGGGGCGACGGACACTGAAGCTTTCTTT
CDR3aa: CASNRRGSGQTTGATDTEAFF

v_gene: TRBV4-3
j_gene: TRBJ2-1
d_gene: -
abundance: -
CDR3nt: TGCGCCAGCAGCCAAGAAACAGGAAGGGGGTTCTCCTACAATGAGCAGTTCTTC
CDR3aa: CASSQETGRGFSYNEQFF

v_gene: TRBV25-1
j_gene: TRBJ1-6
d_gene: -
abundance: -
CDR3nt: TGTGCCAGCACCCTCCTTGACAGTAATTCACCCCTCCACTTT
CDR3aa: CASTLLDSNSPLHF

v_gene: TRBV10-3
j_gene: TRBJ2-7
d_gene: -
abundance: -
CDR3nt: TGTGCCAGTAGGGGCCCCTCCGAGCAGTACTTC
CDR3aa: CASRGPSEQYF

v_gene: TRBV7-2
j_gene: TRBJ2-2
d_gene: TRBD2
abundance: -
CDR3nt: TGTGCCAGCATCGACGGGGGGCGACTAGCGGGGGCGAACACCGGGGAGCTGTTTTTT
CDR3aa: CASIDGGRLAGANTGELFF

v_gene: TRBV5-1
j_gene: TRBJ1-1
d_gene: -
abundance: -
CDR3nt: TGCGCCGCGAGGATCCAACCTATCCGTGGCACTGAAGCTTTCTTT
CDR3aa: CAARIQPIRGTEAFF

v_gene: TRBV5-1
j_gene: TRBJ1-1
d_gene: TRBD1
abundance: -
CDR3nt: TGCGCCAGCAGCTTGGGGGACAGGCCTAACACTGAAGCTTTCTTT
CDR3aa: CASSLGDRPNTEAFF

v_gene: TRBV27
j_gene: TRBJ2-1
d_gene: TRBD2
abundance: -
CDR3nt: TGTGCCAGCAGTTCGACTAGCGGATCATCATGGAATGAGCAGTTCTTC
CDR3aa: CASSSTSGSSWNEQFF

v_gene: TRBV3-1/TRBV3-2
j_gene: TRBJ2-7
d_gene: -
abundance: -
CDR3nt: TGTGCCAGCAGCCCGAGGACACCTTACGAGCAGTACTTC
CDR3aa: CASSPRTPYEQYF

v_gene: TRBV11-3
j_gene: TRBJ2-2
d_gene: -
abundance: once
CDR3nt: TGTGCCAGCAGCCCCGAAGGGGAGGCCGGGGAGCTGTTTTTT
CDR3aa: CASSPEGEAGELFF

v_gene: TRBV7-3
j_gene: TRBJ1-1
d_gene: -
abundance: -
CDR3nt: TGTGCCAGCAGCGCCCGTGGGGGGGGCAAGAACACTGAAGCTTTCTTT
CDR3aa: CASSARGGGKNTEAFF

v_gene: TRBV4-3
j_gene: TRBJ1-1
d_gene: -
abundance: -
CDR3nt: TGCGCCAGCAGCCAAGACGTCGCGGTGGCAGAAGCTTTCTTT
CDR3aa: CASSQDVAVAEAFF

v_gene: TRBV3-1/TRBV3-2
j_gene: TRBJ1-5
d_gene: -
abundance: -
CDR3nt: TGTGCCAGCAGCTTAGCTAGCAATCAGCCCCAGCATTTT
CDR3aa: CASSLASNQPQHF

v_gene: TRBV28
j_gene: TRBJ2-7
d_gene: TRBD1
abundance: -
CDR3nt: TGTGCCAGCAGTTACCGGGACAGGACCACCTACGAGCAGTACTTC
CDR3aa: CASSYRDRTTYEQYF

v_gene: TRBV18
j_gene: TRBJ1-1
d_gene: -
abundance: -
CDR3nt: TGTGCCAGCTCACCGGGGACATCGAACACTGAAGCTTTCTTT
CDR3aa: CASSPGTSNTEAFF

v_gene: TRBV28
j_gene: TRBJ1-6
d_gene: TRBD1
abundance: -
CDR3nt: TGTGCCAGCAGTTTGGGACAGGGGAATAATTCACCCCTCCACTTT
CDR3aa: CASSLGQGNNSPLHF

v_gene: TRBV29-1
j_gene: TRBJ1-2
d_gene: -
abundance: few
CDR3nt: TGCAGCGTTGATGAAGGGGGATCCGGCTACACCTTC
CDR3aa: CSVDEGGSGYTF

v_gene: TRBV18
j_gene: TRBJ2-7
d_gene: TRBD1
abundance: -
CDR3nt: TGTGCCAGCTCACCACCGGCCGGGACAGGAACCTACGAGCAGTACTTC
CDR3aa: CASSPPAGTGTYEQYF

v_gene: TRBV6-2/TRBV6-3
j_gene: TRBJ1-5
d_gene: -
abundance: -
CDR3nt: TGTGCCAGCAGTTATGGGCGCGGCCGGGGGGACAATCAGCCCCAGCATTTT
CDR3aa: CASSYGRGRGDNQPQHF

v_gene: TRBV30
j_gene: TRBJ1-3
d_gene: -
abundance: -
CDR3nt: TGTGCCTGGACCCCCCAATATGGCGGAAACACCATATATTTT
CDR3aa: CAWTPQYGGNTIYF

v_gene: TRBV29-1
j_gene: TRBJ2-3
d_gene: TRBD2
abundance: -
CDR3nt: TGCAGCGTTGAAGAGGCACGTCCGGGACTAGCGGGGACCGATACGCAGTATTTT
CDR3aa: CSVEEARPGLAGTDTQYF

v_gene: TRBV6-5
j_gene: TRBJ1-1
d_gene: TRBD1
abundance: -
CDR3nt: TGTGCCAGCAATCACAGGGGGCCAAACACTGAAGCTTTCTTT
CDR3aa: CASNHRGPNTEAFF

v_gene: TRBV3-1/TRBV3-2
j_gene: TRBJ1-1
d_gene: -
abundance: -
CDR3nt: TGTGCCAGCAGGCCGAGGGGGAGCACTGAAGCTTTCTTT
CDR3aa: CASRPRGSTEAFF

v_gene: TRBV5-4
j_gene: TRBJ2-7
d_gene: -
abundance: -
CDR3nt: TGTGCCAGCAGCTTAGTCAGCGGAACCTACGAGCAGTACTTC
CDR3aa: CASSLVSGTYEQYF

v_gene: TRBV15
j_gene: TRBJ2-3
d_gene: TRBD2
abundance: -
CDR3nt: TGTGCCACCAGCTATTTAGCGGGAGGGGTGACAGATACGCAGTATTTT
CDR3aa: CATSYLAGGVTDTQYF

v_gene: TRBV3-1/TRBV3-2
j_gene: TRBJ2-1
d_gene: TRBD1
abundance: -
CDR3nt: TGTGCCAGCAGCCCTAGCCGGACAGGGTTTGTGTTCTTC
CDR3aa: CASSPSRTGFVFF

v_gene: TRBV15
j_gene: TRBJ1-1
d_gene: -
abundance: -
CDR3nt: TGTGCCACCAGCAGAGACCCGGACATTTTGAGCGAGGCTTTCTTT
CDR3aa: CATSRDPDILSEAFF